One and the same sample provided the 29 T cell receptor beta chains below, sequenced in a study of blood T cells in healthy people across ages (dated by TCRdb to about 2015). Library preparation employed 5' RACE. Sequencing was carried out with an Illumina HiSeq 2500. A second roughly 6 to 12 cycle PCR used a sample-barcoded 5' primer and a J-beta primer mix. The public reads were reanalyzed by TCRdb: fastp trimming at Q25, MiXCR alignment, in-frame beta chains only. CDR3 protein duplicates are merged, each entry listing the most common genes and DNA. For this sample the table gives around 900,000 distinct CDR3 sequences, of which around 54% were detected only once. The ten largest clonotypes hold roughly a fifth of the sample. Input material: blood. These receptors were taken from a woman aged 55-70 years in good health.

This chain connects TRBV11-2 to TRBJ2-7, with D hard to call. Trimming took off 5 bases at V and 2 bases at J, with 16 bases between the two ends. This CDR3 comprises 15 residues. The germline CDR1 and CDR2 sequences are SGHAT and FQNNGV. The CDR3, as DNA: TGTGCCAGCAGCCACTTACCCTACAGCCCCTACGAGCAGTACTTC. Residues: CASSHLPYSPYEQYF.

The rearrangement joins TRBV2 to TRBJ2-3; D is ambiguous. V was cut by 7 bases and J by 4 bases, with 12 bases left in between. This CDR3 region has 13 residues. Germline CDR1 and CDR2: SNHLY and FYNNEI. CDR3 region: CASKPGWADTQYF. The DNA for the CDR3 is TGTGCCAGCAAACCGGGTTGGGCAGATACGCAGTATTTT.

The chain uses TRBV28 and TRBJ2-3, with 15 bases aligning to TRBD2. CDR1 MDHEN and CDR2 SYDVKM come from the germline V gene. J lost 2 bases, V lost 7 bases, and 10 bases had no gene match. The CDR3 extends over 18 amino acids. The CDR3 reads CASNPGTSGRTYTDTQYF. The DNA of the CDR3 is TGTGCCAGCAATCCCGGGACTAGCGGGAGGACATACACAGATACGCAGTATTTT. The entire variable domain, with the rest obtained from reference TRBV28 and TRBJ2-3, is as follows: DVKVTQSSRYLVKRTGEKVFLECVQDMDHENMFWYRQDPGLGLRLIYFSYDVKMKEKGDIPEGYSVSREKKERFSLILESASTNQTSMYLCASNPGTSGRTYTDTQYFGPGTRLTVL.

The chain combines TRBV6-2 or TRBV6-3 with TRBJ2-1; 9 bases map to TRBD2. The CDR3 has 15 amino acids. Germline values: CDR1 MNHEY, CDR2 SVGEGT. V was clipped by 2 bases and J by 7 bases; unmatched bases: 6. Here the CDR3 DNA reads TGTGCCAGCAGTTACGAACTAGCGGGTGATAATGAGCAGTTCTTC. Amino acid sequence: CASSYELAGDNEQFF.

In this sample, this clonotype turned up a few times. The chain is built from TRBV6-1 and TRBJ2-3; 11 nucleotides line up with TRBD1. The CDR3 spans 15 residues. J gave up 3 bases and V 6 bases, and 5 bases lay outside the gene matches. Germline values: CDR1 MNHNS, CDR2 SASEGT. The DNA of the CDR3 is TGTGCCAGCAGAGCGGACAGGGGGCTTACAGATACGCAGTATTTT. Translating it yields CASRADRGLTDTQYF.

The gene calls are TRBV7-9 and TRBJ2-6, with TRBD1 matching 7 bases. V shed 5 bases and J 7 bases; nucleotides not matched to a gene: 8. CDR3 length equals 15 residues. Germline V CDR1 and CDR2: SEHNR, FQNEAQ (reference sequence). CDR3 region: CASSLGQVVANVLTF. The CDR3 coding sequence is TGTGCCAGCAGCCTCGGACAGGTGGTTGCCAACGTCCTGACTTTC. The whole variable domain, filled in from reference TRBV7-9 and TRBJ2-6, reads DTGVSQNPRHKITKRGQNVTFRCDPISEHNRLYWYRQTLGQGPEFLTYFQNEAQLEKSRLLSDRFSAERPKGSFSTLEIQRTEQGDSAMYLCASSLGQVVANVLTFGAGSRLTVL.

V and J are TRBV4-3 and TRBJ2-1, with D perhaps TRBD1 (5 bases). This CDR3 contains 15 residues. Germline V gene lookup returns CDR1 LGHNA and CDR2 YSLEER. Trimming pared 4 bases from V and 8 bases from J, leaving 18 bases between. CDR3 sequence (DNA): TGCGCCAGCAGCCTGACCCGTGGTAGGGGCGATGAGCAGTTCTTC. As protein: CASSLTRGRGDEQFF.

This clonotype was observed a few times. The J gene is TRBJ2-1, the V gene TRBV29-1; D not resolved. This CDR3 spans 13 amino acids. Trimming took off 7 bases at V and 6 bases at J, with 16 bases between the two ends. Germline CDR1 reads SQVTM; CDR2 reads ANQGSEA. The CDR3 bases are TGCAGCGCCAAATCCGGAGTTTCCAATGAGCAGTTCTTC. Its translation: CSAKSGVSNEQFF.

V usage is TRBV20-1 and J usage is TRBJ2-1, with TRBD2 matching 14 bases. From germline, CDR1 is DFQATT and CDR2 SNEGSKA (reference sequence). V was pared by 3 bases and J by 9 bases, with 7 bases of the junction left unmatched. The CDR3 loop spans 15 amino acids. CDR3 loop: CSASATSGRVGEQFF. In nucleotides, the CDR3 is TGCAGTGCTAGCGCGACTAGCGGGAGGGTTGGTGAGCAGTTCTTC.

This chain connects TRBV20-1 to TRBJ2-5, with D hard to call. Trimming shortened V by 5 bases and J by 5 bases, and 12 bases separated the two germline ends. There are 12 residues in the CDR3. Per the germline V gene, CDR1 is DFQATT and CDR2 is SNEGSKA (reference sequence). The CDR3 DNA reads TGCAGTGCTTCCCTAGGAGTGGAGACCCAGTACTTC. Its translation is CSASLGVETQYF.

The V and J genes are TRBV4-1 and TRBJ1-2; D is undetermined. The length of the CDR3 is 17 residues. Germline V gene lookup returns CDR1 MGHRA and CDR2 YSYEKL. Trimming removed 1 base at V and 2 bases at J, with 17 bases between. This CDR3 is CASSQGLRGNLNYGYTF. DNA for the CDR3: TGCGCCAGCAGCCAAGGATTGCGAGGGAATTTGAACTATGGCTACACCTTC.

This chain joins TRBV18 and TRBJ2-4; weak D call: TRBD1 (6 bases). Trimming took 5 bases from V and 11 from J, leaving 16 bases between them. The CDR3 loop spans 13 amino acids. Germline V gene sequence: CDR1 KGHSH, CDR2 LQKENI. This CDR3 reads CASSRDTQEVQYF. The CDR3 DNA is TGTGCCAGCTCAAGGGACACCCAAGAAGTTCAGTACTTC.

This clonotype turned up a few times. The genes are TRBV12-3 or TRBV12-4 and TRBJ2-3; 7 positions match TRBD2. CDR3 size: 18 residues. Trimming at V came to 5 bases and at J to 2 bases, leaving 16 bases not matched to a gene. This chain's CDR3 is CASSPNRGSGGNTDTQYF. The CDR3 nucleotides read TGTGCCAGCAGTCCAAACCGTGGGTCGGGGGGAAACACAGATACGCAGTATTTT.

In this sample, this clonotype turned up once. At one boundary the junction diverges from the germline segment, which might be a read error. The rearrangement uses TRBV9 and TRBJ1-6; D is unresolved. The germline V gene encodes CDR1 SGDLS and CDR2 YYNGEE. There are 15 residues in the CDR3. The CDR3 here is CASSVDGQLDSSLHF. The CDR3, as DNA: TGTGCCAGCAGCGTAGATGGTCAGTTAGATTCATCCCTCCACTTT. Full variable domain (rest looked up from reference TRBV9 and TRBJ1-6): DSGVTQTPKHLITATGQRVTLRCSPRSGDLSVYWYQQSLDQGLQFLIQYYNGEERAKGNILERFSAQQFPDLHSELNLSSLELGDSALYFCASSVDGQLDSSLHFGNGTRLTVT.

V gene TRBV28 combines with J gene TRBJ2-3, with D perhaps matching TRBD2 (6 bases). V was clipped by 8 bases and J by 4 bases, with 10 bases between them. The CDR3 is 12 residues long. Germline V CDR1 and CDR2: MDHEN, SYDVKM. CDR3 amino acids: CASRSGADTQYF. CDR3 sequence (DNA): TGTGCCAGCCGCTCGGGGGCAGATACGCAGTATTTT.

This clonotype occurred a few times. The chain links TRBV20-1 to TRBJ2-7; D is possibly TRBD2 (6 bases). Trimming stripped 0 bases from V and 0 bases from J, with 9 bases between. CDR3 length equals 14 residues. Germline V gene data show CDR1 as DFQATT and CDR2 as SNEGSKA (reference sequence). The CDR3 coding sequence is TGCAGTGCTAGAGAGGCGGGACGCTCCTACGAGCAGTACTTC. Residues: CSAREAGRSYEQYF.

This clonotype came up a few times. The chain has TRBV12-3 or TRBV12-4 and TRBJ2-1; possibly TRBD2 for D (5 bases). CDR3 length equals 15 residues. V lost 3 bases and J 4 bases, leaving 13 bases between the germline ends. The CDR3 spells CASSFAGKLYNEQFF. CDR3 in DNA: TGTGCCAGCAGTTTTGCCGGGAAACTTTACAATGAGCAGTTCTTC.

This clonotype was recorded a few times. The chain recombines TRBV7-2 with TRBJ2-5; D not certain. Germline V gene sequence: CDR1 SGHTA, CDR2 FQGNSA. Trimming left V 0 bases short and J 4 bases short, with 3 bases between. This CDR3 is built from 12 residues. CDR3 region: CASSLAAETQYF. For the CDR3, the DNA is TGTGCCAGCAGCTTAGCTGCAGAGACCCAGTACTTC.

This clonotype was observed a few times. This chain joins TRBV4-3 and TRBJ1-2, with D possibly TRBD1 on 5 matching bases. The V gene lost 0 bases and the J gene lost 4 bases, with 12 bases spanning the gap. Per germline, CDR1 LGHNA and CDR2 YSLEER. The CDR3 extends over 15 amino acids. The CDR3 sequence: CASSQERGRSYGYTF. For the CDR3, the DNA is TGCGCCAGCAGCCAAGAAAGGGGACGGTCCTATGGCTACACCTTC.

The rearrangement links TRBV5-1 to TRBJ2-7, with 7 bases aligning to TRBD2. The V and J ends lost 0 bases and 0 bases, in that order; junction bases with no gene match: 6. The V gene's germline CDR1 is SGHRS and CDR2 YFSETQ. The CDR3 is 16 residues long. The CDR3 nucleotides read TGCGCCAGCAGCTTGGCCACGGGGGGATACTCCTACGAGCAGTACTTC. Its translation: CASSLATGGYSYEQYF.

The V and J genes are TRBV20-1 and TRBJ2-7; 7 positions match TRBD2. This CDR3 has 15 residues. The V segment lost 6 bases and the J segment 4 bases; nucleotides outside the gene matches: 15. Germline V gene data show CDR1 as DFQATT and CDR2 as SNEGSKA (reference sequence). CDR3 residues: CSAPRSGVLDYEQYF. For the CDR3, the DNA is TGCAGTGCCCCTCGCAGCGGGGTTCTCGATTACGAGCAGTACTTC.

The DNA for the CDR3 is TGCAGCGGAGGACTAGTCGGCAATGAGCAGTTCTTC. This codes for CSGGLVGNEQFF. V usage is TRBV29-1 and J usage is TRBJ2-1; 7 nucleotides match TRBD2. Per germline, CDR1 SQVTM and CDR2 ANQGSEA. The ends lost 7 bases at V and 6 bases at J; junction bases unmatched: 6. The CDR3 covers 12 residues.

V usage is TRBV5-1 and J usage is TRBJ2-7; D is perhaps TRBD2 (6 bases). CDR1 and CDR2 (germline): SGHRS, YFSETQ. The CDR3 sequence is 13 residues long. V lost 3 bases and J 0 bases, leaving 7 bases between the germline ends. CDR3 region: CASSWEVSYEQYF. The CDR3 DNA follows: TGCGCCAGCAGCTGGGAGGTCTCCTACGAGCAGTACTTC.

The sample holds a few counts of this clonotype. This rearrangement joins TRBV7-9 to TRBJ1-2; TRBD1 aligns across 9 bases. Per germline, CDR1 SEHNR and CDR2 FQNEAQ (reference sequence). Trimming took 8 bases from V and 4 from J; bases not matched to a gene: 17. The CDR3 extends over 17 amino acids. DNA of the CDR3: TGTGCCAGCGGTGGGGAGGACAGGGGCCGTTACTTCTATGGCTACACCTTC. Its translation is CASGGEDRGRYFYGYTF.

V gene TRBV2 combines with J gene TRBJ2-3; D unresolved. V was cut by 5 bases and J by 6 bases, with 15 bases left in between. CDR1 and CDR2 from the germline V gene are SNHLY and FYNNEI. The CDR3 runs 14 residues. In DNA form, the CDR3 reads TGTGCCAGCAGTTGGACGGCGGCCGTGGATACGCAGTATTTT. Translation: CASSWTAAVDTQYF.

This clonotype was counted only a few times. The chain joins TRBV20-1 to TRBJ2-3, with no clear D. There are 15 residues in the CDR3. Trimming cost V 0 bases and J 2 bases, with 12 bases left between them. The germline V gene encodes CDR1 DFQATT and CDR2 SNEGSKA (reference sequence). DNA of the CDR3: TGCAGTGCTAGAGATCCTACCGCTAACACAGATACGCAGTATTTT. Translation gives CSARDPTANTDTQYF.

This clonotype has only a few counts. The CDR3 DNA reads as TGTGCCACCTGCACGGGGGGTAACGAGCAGTACTTC. Amino acids: CATCTGGNEQYF. The V gene is TRBV6-6, the J gene TRBJ2-7; 7 positions agree with TRBD2. This CDR3 spans 12 amino acids. V gave up 10 bases and J gave up 5 bases; unmatched junction bases: 8. Germline V CDR1 and CDR2: MNHNY, SVGAGI (reference sequence).

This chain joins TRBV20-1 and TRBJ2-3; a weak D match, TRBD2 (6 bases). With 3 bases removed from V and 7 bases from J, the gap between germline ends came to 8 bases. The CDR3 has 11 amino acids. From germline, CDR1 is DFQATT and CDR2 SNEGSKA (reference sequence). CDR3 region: CSASRGYTQYF. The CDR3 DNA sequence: TGCAGTGCTAGCCGGGGGTATACGCAGTATTTT.

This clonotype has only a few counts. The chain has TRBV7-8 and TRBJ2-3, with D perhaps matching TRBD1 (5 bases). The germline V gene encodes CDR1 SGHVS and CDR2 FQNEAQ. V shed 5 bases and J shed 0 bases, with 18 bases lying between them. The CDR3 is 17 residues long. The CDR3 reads CASSPPGRVISTDTQYF. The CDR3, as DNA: TGTGCCAGCAGCCCCCCGGGCAGGGTAATTAGCACAGATACGCAGTATTTT.